This T cell receptor (beta chain) was identified during a study of cytomegalovirus exposure and HLA in healthy donors. Study-wide results and limits: The authors later found most CMV-associated TCR beta chains appeared HLA-restricted. A later analysis showed that HLA-associated TCR beta chains had undergone more clonal expansion than equally common others.

Comments on this clone: Antigen: not known.

Researchers ran the PCR with 60 Vbeta and 13 Jbeta primers. The data were produced by immunoSEQ multiplex PCR, yet TCRdb's version contains in-frame clones alone and is incomplete. The sample contains around 100,000 clones, roughly 70% of which appear only once. The sample was PBMCs. This sequence originates from a man aged 25-45 years in good health and CMV-seronegative.

The CDR3 region is CASSFLGAGQVQHF. CDR3 sequence (DNA): TGTGCCAGCAGTTTCTTAGGAGCGGGTCAGGTCCAGCATTTT. The chain employs TRBV27 and TRBJ1-5; D is uncertain. The length of the CDR3 is 14 residues. From germline, CDR1 is MNHEY and CDR2 SMNVEV (reference sequence). The germline V and J ends were trimmed by 3 bases and 12 bases, with 18 bases remaining between them.